A selection of T cell receptor beta chains follows, all from one sample in a study of cytotoxic CD8 clonotypes in ibrutinib-treated CLL. The data were produced by immunoSEQ multiplex PCR, yet TCRdb's version contains in-frame clones alone and is incomplete. The sample includes roughly 150,000 clones, about 80% of them seen just once. Sequenced here: PBMCs, sampled after 24 months of ibrutinib treatment. Receptor source: a human donor with chronic lymphocytic leukemia. Both conserved end residues are part of each CDR3. Each record gives: V gene, J gene, clone size, D gene, CDR3 protein, CDR3 DNA. D genes are given only for firm matches. Clone size appears in some rows only: once, few, many, or a class for an expanded clone.

V gene: TRBV14; J gene: TRBJ2-5; clone size: -; D gene: -; CDR3 protein: CASSRGWGAPLPVQYF; CDR3 DNA: TGTGCCAGCAGCCGGGGGTGGGGGGCCCCACTCCCGGTCCAGTACTTC
V gene: TRBV18; J gene: TRBJ1-4; clone size: -; D gene: -; CDR3 protein: CASSPPGEGEKLFF; CDR3 DNA: TGTGCCAGCTCACCACCAGGGGAAGGAGAAAAACTGTTTTTT
V gene: TRBV7-2; J gene: TRBJ1-1; clone size: -; D gene: -; CDR3 protein: CASSRQSWNTEAFF; CDR3 DNA: TGTGCCAGCAGCCGGCAGTCCTGGAACACTGAAGCTTTCTTT
V gene: TRBV30; J gene: TRBJ1-5; clone size: -; D gene: -; CDR3 protein: CAWAGRADQPQHF; CDR3 DNA: TGTGCCTGGGCCGGACGGGCCGATCAGCCCCAGCATTTT
V gene: TRBV28; J gene: TRBJ2-7; clone size: -; D gene: TRBD2; CDR3 protein: CASRPSSGTSGAYEQYF; CDR3 DNA: TGTGCCAGCAGGCCTAGCTCCGGGACTAGCGGCGCCTACGAGCAGTACTTC
V gene: TRBV4-2; J gene: TRBJ2-7; clone size: once; D gene: TRBD1; CDR3 protein: CASSRGQGGGSGEQYF; CDR3 DNA: TGTGCCAGCAGCCGGGGACAGGGTGGGGGGTCCGGCGAGCAGTACTTC
V gene: TRBV2; J gene: TRBJ2-1; clone size: -; D gene: -; CDR3 protein: CASSEQLDSPRRFF; CDR3 DNA: TGTGCCAGCAGTGAACAGTTAGACAGCCCAAGACGGTTCTTC
V gene: TRBV5-4; J gene: TRBJ2-7; clone size: -; D gene: -; CDR3 protein: CASSFAVSSYEQYF; CDR3 DNA: TGTGCCAGCAGCTTCGCGGTAAGCTCCTACGAGCAGTACTTC
V gene: TRBV6-4; J gene: TRBJ2-2; clone size: -; D gene: TRBD2; CDR3 protein: CASSDLAGAGSTGELFF; CDR3 DNA: TGTGCCAGCAGTGACCTAGCGGGAGCGGGGAGCACCGGGGAGCTGTTTTTT
V gene: TRBV7-9; J gene: TRBJ2-3; clone size: -; D gene: TRBD1; CDR3 protein: CASSPTGQGPDTQYF; CDR3 DNA: TGTGCCAGCAGCCCTACGGGACAGGGCCCAGATACGCAGTATTTT
V gene: TRBV25-1; J gene: TRBJ1-2; clone size: once; D gene: -; CDR3 protein: CASSAQGPFYGYTF; CDR3 DNA: TGTGCCAGCAGTGCCCAGGGTCCCTTCTATGGCTACACCTTC
V gene: TRBV10-3; J gene: TRBJ2-7; clone size: -; D gene: -; CDR3 protein: CAISEPQGSLDEQYF; CDR3 DNA: TGTGCCATCAGTGAGCCCCAGGGGAGTTTGGACGAGCAGTACTTC
V gene: TRBV6-5; J gene: TRBJ2-7; clone size: -; D gene: TRBD2; CDR3 protein: CASSYRGGSFYEQYF; CDR3 DNA: TGTGCCAGCAGTTACCGGGGCGGGAGCTTCTACGAGCAGTACTTC
V gene: TRBV28; J gene: TRBJ2-7; clone size: many; D gene: -; CDR3 protein: CASSRPSYEQYF; CDR3 DNA: TGTGCCAGCAGCCGACCCTCCTACGAGCAGTACTTC
V gene: TRBV28; J gene: TRBJ1-5; clone size: -; D gene: -; CDR3 protein: CASTPAGGNQPQHF; CDR3 DNA: TGTGCCAGCACCCCTGCGGGGGGCAATCAGCCCCAGCATTTT
V gene: TRBV10-3; J gene: TRBJ2-1; clone size: few; D gene: -; CDR3 protein: CAISESLGGVGSSYNEQFF; CDR3 DNA: TGTGCCATCAGTGAATCACTGGGGGGAGTCGGCAGCTCCTACAATGAGCAGTTCTTC
V gene: TRBV9; J gene: TRBJ2-1; clone size: -; D gene: TRBD2; CDR3 protein: CASSVRLAGAYNEQFF; CDR3 DNA: TGTGCCAGCAGCGTACGGCTAGCGGGAGCGTACAATGAGCAGTTCTTC
V gene: TRBV18; J gene: TRBJ2-5; clone size: once; D gene: -; CDR3 protein: CASSLAVEETQYF; CDR3 DNA: TGTGCCAGCTCACTGGCAGTGGAAGAGACCCAGTACTTC
V gene: TRBV29-1; J gene: TRBJ2-5; clone size: -; D gene: TRBD2; CDR3 protein: CSVDGRGQETQYF; CDR3 DNA: TGCAGCGTTGATGGGCGGGGGCAAGAGACCCAGTACTTC
V gene: TRBV10-3; J gene: TRBJ1-1; clone size: -; D gene: -; CDR3 protein: CAISERGGNTEAFF; CDR3 DNA: TGTGCCATCAGTGAGCGCGGGGGGAACACTGAAGCTTTCTTT
V gene: TRBV5-6; J gene: TRBJ2-2; clone size: -; D gene: -; CDR3 protein: CASSWHRSTGELFF; CDR3 DNA: TGTGCCAGCAGCTGGCACAGGTCCACCGGGGAGCTGTTTTTT
V gene: TRBV30; J gene: TRBJ2-5; clone size: -; D gene: -; CDR3 protein: CAWSVRRVMRETQYF; CDR3 DNA: TGTGCCTGGAGTGTACGTAGGGTTATGAGGGAGACCCAGTACTTC
V gene: TRBV18; J gene: TRBJ1-2; clone size: -; D gene: -; CDR3 protein: CASSLQGPTNYGYTF; CDR3 DNA: TGTGCCAGCTCTCTTCAGGGGCCCACTAACTATGGCTACACCTTC
V gene: TRBV5-1; J gene: TRBJ2-3; clone size: -; D gene: -; CDR3 protein: CASSLEGRITDTQYF; CDR3 DNA: TGCGCCAGCAGCTTGGAGGGGAGAATCACAGATACGCAGTATTTT
V gene: TRBV29-1; J gene: TRBJ2-5; clone size: -; D gene: TRBD2; CDR3 protein: CSAEAVAGARETQYF; CDR3 DNA: TGCAGCGCCGAGGCCGTAGCGGGGGCCCGGGAGACCCAGTACTTC
V gene: TRBV2; J gene: TRBJ2-7; clone size: -; D gene: TRBD1; CDR3 protein: CASSDTGGLNEQYF; CDR3 DNA: TGTGCCAGCAGTGACACAGGGGGTCTAAACGAGCAGTACTTC
V gene: TRBV18; J gene: TRBJ2-2; clone size: -; D gene: TRBD1; CDR3 protein: CASSPLPTGTGGTGELFF; CDR3 DNA: TGTGCCAGCTCACCACTCCCGACCGGGACAGGGGGCACCGGGGAGCTGTTTTTT
V gene: TRBV28; J gene: TRBJ1-4; clone size: -; D gene: -; CDR3 protein: CASSLPGGANEKLFF; CDR3 DNA: TGTGCCAGCAGTTTACCCGGGGGAGCTAATGAAAAACTGTTTTTT
V gene: TRBV11-3; J gene: TRBJ2-5; clone size: -; D gene: -; CDR3 protein: CASSGPSGETQYF; CDR3 DNA: TGTGCCAGCTCCGGACCCTCGGGGGAGACCCAGTACTTC
V gene: TRBV4-2; J gene: TRBJ2-2; clone size: -; D gene: -; CDR3 protein: CASSQRDRAGNTGELFF; CDR3 DNA: TGTGCCAGCAGCCAGCGCGACAGGGCGGGAAACACCGGGGAGCTGTTTTTT
V gene: TRBV4-2; J gene: TRBJ2-7; clone size: -; D gene: -; CDR3 protein: CASSQVFGAGNYEQYF; CDR3 DNA: TGTGCCAGCAGCCAAGTTTTTGGGGCAGGAAACTACGAGCAGTACTTC
V gene: TRBV10-3; J gene: TRBJ2-3; clone size: -; D gene: -; CDR3 protein: CAISESAGYDTQYF; CDR3 DNA: TGTGCCATCAGTGAGTCCGCCGGCTACGATACGCAGTATTTT
V gene: TRBV6-5; J gene: TRBJ1-2; clone size: -; D gene: -; CDR3 protein: CAIYRDGPFGGYTF; CDR3 DNA: TGTGCCATCTACCGGGACGGACCTTTTGGAGGCTACACCTTC
V gene: TRBV7-3; J gene: TRBJ2-7; clone size: -; D gene: -; CDR3 protein: CASSPSGAWPTYEQYF; CDR3 DNA: TGTGCCAGCAGCCCGAGTGGGGCTTGGCCTACCTACGAGCAGTACTTC
V gene: TRBV30; J gene: TRBJ2-4; clone size: -; D gene: -; CDR3 protein: CAWSVGIGKNIQYF; CDR3 DNA: TGTGCCTGGAGTGTAGGTATCGGCAAAAACATTCAGTACTTC
V gene: TRBV28; J gene: TRBJ1-5; clone size: -; D gene: -; CDR3 protein: CASRPWAGGSQPQHF; CDR3 DNA: TGTGCCAGCCGTCCATGGGCGGGGGGGAGTCAGCCCCAGCATTTT
V gene: TRBV7-9; J gene: TRBJ1-1; clone size: -; D gene: TRBD1; CDR3 protein: CASSLADRGIRTEAFF; CDR3 DNA: TGTGCCAGCAGCTTAGCGGACAGGGGAATTCGCACTGAAGCTTTCTTT
V gene: TRBV19; J gene: TRBJ2-7; clone size: many; D gene: TRBD1; CDR3 protein: CASRGTGGKYEQYF; CDR3 DNA: TGTGCCAGTCGCGGGACAGGGGGCAAGTACGAGCAGTACTTC
V gene: TRBV27; J gene: TRBJ2-7; clone size: -; D gene: -; CDR3 protein: CASSLVQGRYEQYF; CDR3 DNA: TGTGCCAGCAGTTTGGTTCAGGGGCGCTACGAGCAGTACTTC
V gene: TRBV5-4; J gene: TRBJ2-2; clone size: -; D gene: -; CDR3 protein: CASSPGQGGTGELFF; CDR3 DNA: TGTGCCAGCAGCCCGGGGCAGGGTGGCACCGGGGAGCTGTTTTTT
V gene: TRBV9; J gene: TRBJ1-2; clone size: -; D gene: -; CDR3 protein: CASSVGSVDYGYTF; CDR3 DNA: TGTGCCAGCAGCGTAGGGTCCGTGGACTATGGCTACACCTTC
V gene: TRBV27; J gene: TRBJ2-1; clone size: -; D gene: TRBD2; CDR3 protein: CASSLGLAGGPGEQFF; CDR3 DNA: TGTGCCAGCAGTTTAGGGCTAGCGGGAGGGCCGGGTGAGCAGTTCTTC
V gene: TRBV19; J gene: TRBJ1-4; clone size: -; D gene: -; CDR3 protein: CASTRVGQGRKLFF; CDR3 DNA: TGTGCCAGTACCCGAGTCGGCCAGGGCCGAAAACTGTTTTTT